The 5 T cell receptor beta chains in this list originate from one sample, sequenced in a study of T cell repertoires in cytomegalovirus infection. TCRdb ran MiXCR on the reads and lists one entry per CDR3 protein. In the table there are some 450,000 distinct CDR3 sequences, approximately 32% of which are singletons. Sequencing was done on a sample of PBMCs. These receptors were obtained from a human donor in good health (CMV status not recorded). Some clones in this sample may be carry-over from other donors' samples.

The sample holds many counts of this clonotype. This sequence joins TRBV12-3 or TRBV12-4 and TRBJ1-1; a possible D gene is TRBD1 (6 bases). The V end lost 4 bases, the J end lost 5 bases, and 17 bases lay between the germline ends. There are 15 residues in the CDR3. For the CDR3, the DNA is TGTGCCAGCAGTTCGAGGGGGTTCAAGGGGACTGAAGCTTTCTTT. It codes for CASSSRGFKGTEAFF.

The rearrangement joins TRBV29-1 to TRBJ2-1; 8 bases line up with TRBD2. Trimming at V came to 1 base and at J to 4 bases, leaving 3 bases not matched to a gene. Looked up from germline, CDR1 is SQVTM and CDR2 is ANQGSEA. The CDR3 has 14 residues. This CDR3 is CSVEGAGGYNEQFF. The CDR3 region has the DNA TGCAGCGTTGAAGGTGCGGGGGGTTACAATGAGCAGTTCTTC.

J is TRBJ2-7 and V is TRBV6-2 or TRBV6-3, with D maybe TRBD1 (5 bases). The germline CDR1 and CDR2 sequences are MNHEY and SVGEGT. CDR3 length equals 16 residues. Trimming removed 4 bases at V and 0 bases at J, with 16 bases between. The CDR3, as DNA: TGTGCCAGCAGTTTTACCCCCACAGGAGACTCCTACGAGCAGTACTTC. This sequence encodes CASSFTPTGDSYEQYF.

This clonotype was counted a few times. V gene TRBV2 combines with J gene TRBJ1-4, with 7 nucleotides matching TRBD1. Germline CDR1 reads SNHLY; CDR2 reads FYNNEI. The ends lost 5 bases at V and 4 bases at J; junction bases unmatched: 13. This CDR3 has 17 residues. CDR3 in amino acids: CASSFYPRDSLNEKLFF. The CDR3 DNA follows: TGTGCCAGCAGTTTTTATCCTCGGGACAGCCTTAATGAAAAACTGTTTTTT.

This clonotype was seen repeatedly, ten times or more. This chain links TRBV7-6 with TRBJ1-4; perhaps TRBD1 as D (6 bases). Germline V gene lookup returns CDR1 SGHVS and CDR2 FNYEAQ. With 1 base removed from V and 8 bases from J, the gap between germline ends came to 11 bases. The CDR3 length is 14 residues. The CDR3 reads CASSLGGAGEKLFF. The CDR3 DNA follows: TGTGCCAGCAGCTTAGGGGGGGCGGGCGAAAAACTGTTTTTT. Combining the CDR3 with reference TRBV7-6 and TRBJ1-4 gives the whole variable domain GAGVSQSPRYKVTKRGQDVALRCDPISGHVSLYWYRQALGQGPEFLTYFNYEAQQDKSGLPNDRFSAERPEGSISTLTIQRTEQRDSAMYRCASSLGGAGEKLFFGSGTQLSVL.